The clone carrying this T cell receptor beta chain was detected a few times. The sample originates from a study of blood T cells in healthy people across ages. Alongside a J-beta primer mix, a sample-barcoded 5' primer served in a second PCR lasting 7 to 11 cycles. TCRdb reprocessed the 5' RACE reads via MiXCR and lists one record per CDR3 protein. Of about 780,000 distinct CDR3 sequences listed, 25% to 30% were seen once; the top ten hold 2.5% to 3.5%. CDR1 MNHEY and CDR2 SMNVEV come from the germline V gene (reference sequence). This CDR3 is built from 12 residues. The data also belong to a second study, concerning T cells of mothers and their children.

This TCR derives from a boy aged 10-17 years in good health. The rearrangement links TRBV27 to TRBJ2-5, with 9 bases identical to TRBD1. The DNA end lines up better with TRBJ2-1; the J call may be wrong. Material: blood. The CDR3 loop reads CATIQGANEQFF. CDR3 bases: TGTGCCACCATACAGGGGGCAAATGAGCAGTTCTTC.